The 14 T cell receptor beta chains given below trace back to one sample, sequenced in a study of blood T cells in healthy people across ages. Next came a second PCR, run for about 7 to 12 cycles, which used a sample-barcoded 5' primer along with a J-beta primer mix. TCRdb ran MiXCR on the 5' RACE reads and lists one entry per CDR3 protein. The data show hundreds of thousands of distinct CDR3 sequences, roughly 20% seen once. Material for sequencing was blood. The receptors were gathered from a man between 65 and 80 years old in good health.

This clonotype was counted between two and nine times. V is TRBV13 and J is TRBJ1-6; D gene ambiguous. This CDR3 has 13 amino acids. Between the trimmed V and J ends, which lost 5 bases and 13 bases, there was a span of 15 bases. CDR1 is PRHDT, CDR2 FYEKMQ, per germline (reference sequence). CDR3 residues: CASSPNPATPLHF. The CDR3 region has the DNA TGTGCCAGCAGCCCTAACCCGGCCACCCCCCTCCACTTT.

V usage is TRBV7-9 and J usage is TRBJ1-4; TRBD1 is a possible D gene (5 bases). Germline lookup yields CDR1 SEHNR and CDR2 FQNEAQ (reference sequence). V dropped 5 bases and J dropped 4 bases, with 17 bases sitting between them. The CDR3 sequence is 16 residues long. The CDR3 DNA follows: TGTGCCAGCAGCCTTCCCTCTCCTCAGGGTAATGAAAAACTGTTTTTT. This sequence encodes CASSLPSPQGNEKLFF.

This chain uses TRBV5-1 with TRBJ2-5; weak D call: TRBD2 (5 bases). The CDR3 has 15 residues. CDR1 SGHRS and CDR2 YFSETQ come from the germline V gene. V was clipped by 2 bases and J by 2 bases, with 13 bases between them. Here the CDR3 reads CASSLSAEPQETQYF. CDR3 nucleotides: TGCGCCAGCAGCTTATCAGCGGAGCCTCAAGAGACCCAGTACTTC.

The gene calls are TRBV6-6 and TRBJ2-7; 7 bases line up with TRBD1. The CDR3 spans 15 residues. The ends lost 7 bases at V and 3 bases at J; junction bases unmatched: 12. Germline V gives CDR1 MNHNY, CDR2 SVGAGI (reference sequence). In DNA form, the CDR3 reads TGTGCCAGCATATTTGGCACAGGGGACCGCTACGAGCAGTACTTC. This sequence encodes CASIFGTGDRYEQYF.

Of note for this clonotype: The junction shows a germline mismatch at one end, possibly a read error. The chain has TRBV5-1 and TRBJ2-3, with 7 bases matching TRBD1. The CDR3 has 16 residues. The germline V gene encodes CDR1 SGHRS and CDR2 YFSETQ. The DNA of the CDR3 is TGCGCCAGCAGCCCGGTTGGGGGACAGAGCACAGATACGCAGTCTTTT. Its translation is CASSPVGGQSTDTQSF.

The V gene is TRBV9, the J gene TRBJ1-6; D is unclear. Germline V CDR1 and CDR2: SGDLS, YYNGEE. The germline V and J ends were trimmed by 2 bases and 5 bases, with 11 bases remaining between them. The CDR3 is 15 residues long. Written as DNA, the CDR3 is TGTGCCAGCAGCGTGGGTGGAATGAATAATTCACCCCTCCACTTT. It specifies CASSVGGMNNSPLHF. The full variable domain, with the rest looked up from reference TRBV9 and TRBJ1-6, is DSGVTQTPKHLITATGQRVTLRCSPRSGDLSVYWYQQSLDQGLQFLIQYYNGEERAKGNILERFSAQQFPDLHSELNLSSLELGDSALYFCASSVGGMNNSPLHFGNGTRLTVT.

This chain uses TRBV6-1 with TRBJ1-5, with D uncertain. CDR1 is MNHNS and CDR2 is SASEGT in the germline V gene. Trimming shortened V by 7 bases and J by 4 bases, and 11 bases separated the two germline ends. The CDR3 consists of 13 residues. CDR3 sequence (DNA): TGTGCCAGCACTAGAGAGAGGAATCAGCCCCAGCATTTT. It is translated as CASTRERNQPQHF.

This chain links TRBV7-9 with TRBJ2-5, with D hard to call. The germline V gene encodes CDR1 SEHNR and CDR2 FQNEAQ (reference sequence). The CDR3 has 11 amino acids. The V gene lost 5 bases and the J gene lost 7 bases, with 8 bases spanning the gap. CDR3 sequence: CASSRLGTQYF. The CDR3 nucleotides read TGTGCCAGCAGCCGACTTGGGACCCAGTACTTC.

This clonotype was detected only a few times. This sequence joins TRBV20-1 and TRBJ1-2, with TRBD1 matching 12 bases. CDR3 length: 13 amino acids. CDR1 and CDR2 (germline): DFQATT, SNEGSKA (reference sequence). V shed 6 bases, J shed 6 bases, and the junction held 5 bases outside the gene matches. The CDR3 spells CSAWDRGRNGYTF. DNA of the CDR3: TGCAGTGCGTGGGACAGGGGGCGAAATGGCTACACCTTC.

This chain links TRBV4-3 with TRBJ2-2; D remains ambiguous. The length of the CDR3 is 14 residues. Trimming removed 1 base at V and 5 bases at J, with 8 bases between. Germline CDR1 reads LGHNA; CDR2 reads YSLEER. For the CDR3, the DNA is TGCGCCAGCAGCCAAGTGGTAGCAACCGGGGAGCTGTTTTTT. Its protein is CASSQVVATGELFF.

The chain uses TRBV6-2 or TRBV6-3 and TRBJ2-1; TRBD2 agrees at 12 bases. There are 15 residues in the CDR3. Germline values: CDR1 MNHEY, CDR2 SVGEGT. V lost 7 bases, J lost 5 bases, and 6 bases stayed unmatched. The CDR3, as DNA: TGTGCCAGCATGCTAGCGGGAGGGCCAGACAATGAGCAGTTCTTC. Translating gives CASMLAGGPDNEQFF.

This clonotype was counted between two and nine times. This chain uses TRBV6-2 or TRBV6-3 with TRBJ2-1; 7 bases map to TRBD2. Unmatched junction bases numbered 19, after V lost 0 bases and J lost 5 bases. The CDR3 loop spans 20 amino acids. CDR1 and CDR2 (germline): MNHEY, SVGEGT. The CDR3 nucleotides are TGTGCCAGCAGTTACTCCACAGTGCGGACCGGGACTAACTACGACAATGAGCAGTTCTTC. Residues: CASSYSTVRTGTNYDNEQFF.

V usage is TRBV5-1 and J usage is TRBJ2-6; maybe TRBD1 (5 bases). The CDR3 runs 16 residues. Germline V gene data show CDR1 as SGHRS and CDR2 as YFSETQ. V lost 4 bases, J lost 0 bases, and 11 bases lay in between. CDR3 amino acids: CASSPDIRSGANVLTF. The CDR3 DNA reads TGCGCCAGCAGCCCGGACATCCGCTCTGGGGCCAACGTCCTGACTTTC.

This clonotype was counted only a few times. The rearrangement uses TRBV7-9 and TRBJ2-7; 8 bases agree with TRBD1. The CDR3 contains 16 residues. V gave up 5 bases and J gave up 1 base; unmatched junction bases: 10. The germline CDR1 and CDR2 sequences are SEHNR and FQNEAQ (reference sequence). The CDR3 loop reads CASSPRWTGNSYEQYF. The CDR3, as DNA: TGTGCCAGCAGCCCCCGGTGGACAGGGAATTCCTACGAGCAGTACTTC.